This TCR beta chain was profiled in a study of cytomegalovirus exposure and HLA in healthy donors. Study observations and caveats: Associated with cytomegalovirus, according to the listing, were around 160 TCR beta chains. Most TCR sequences proved rare, with some public TCRs found in many donors.

This clone was recorded only once. The antigen is not known. Other DNA sequences in this sample translate to the same CDR3. Clones were read by immunoSEQ multiplex PCR, and TCRdb kept only the in-frame ones, dropping some. The repertoire consists of 160,000 or so clones, with around nine tenths occurring once and the leading ten covering roughly 2.6%. Germline V gene lookup returns CDR1 MNHEY and CDR2 SMNVEV (reference sequence). V lost 6 bases to trimming and J lost 2 bases; unmatched junction nucleotides: 1. This CDR3 is 14 amino acids long. This receptor was taken from a young man in good health and CMV-seropositive. Material for sequencing was PBMCs. The chain combines TRBV27 with TRBJ1-5, with 10 bases lining up with TRBD1. The CDR3 protein is CASRTGGGNQPQHF. The DNA of the CDR3 is TGTGCCAGCAGGACAGGGGGCGGCAATCAGCCCCAGCATTTT.